The clone carrying this T cell receptor (beta chain) appeared many times. The target antigen is unknown. The CDR3 consists of 15 residues. V dropped 1 base and J dropped 2 bases, with 12 bases sitting between them. Germline loops: CDR1 LGHNA, CDR2 YSLEER. These data belong to a study of CD8 T cells in ankylosing spondylitis. General study results and limits: Clones tied to disease were said to be significantly enriched in matched ankylosing spondylitis synovial fluid.

Using quantitative 5'-RACE with molecular barcodes, the authors made TCR beta libraries. MiXCR was run by TCRdb on the 5' RACE reads, yielding one entry per CDR3 protein. Of roughly 180,000 distinct CDR3 sequences listed, 9.8% are singletons. This clonotype originated in a female donor with ankylosing spondylitis or in good health (not recorded which). The chain combines TRBV4-3 with TRBJ2-7, with no clear D. The sequenced material came from blood, either unsorted or a sorted T cell fraction (not recorded which). CDR3 nucleotides: TGCGCCAGCAGCCAAGCGGTAGTCTCCGCCTACGAGCAGTACTTC. It encodes CASSQAVVSAYEQYF.